The next 3 T cell receptor beta chains were all read from a single sample in a study of cytomegalovirus exposure and HLA in healthy donors. A multiplex PCR was run with 60 Vbeta primers and 13 Jbeta primers. Using immunoSEQ multiplex PCR, the repertoire was profiled, and TCRdb retains in-frame clones only, with some absent. The table includes about 100,000 clones, roughly 70% detected once. Sequencing was carried out using PBMCs. The receptors were gathered from a man aged 50 to 59 in good health and CMV-seronegative.

The chain joins TRBV30 to TRBJ1-2, with a possible D match to TRBD1 (5 bases). The CDR3 length is 14 residues. Trimming removed 4 bases at V and 3 bases at J, with 15 bases between. Germline-derived CDR1 and CDR2 are GTSNPN and SVGIG (reference sequence). Here the CDR3 reads CAWTRGGFDYGYTF. Here the CDR3 DNA reads TGTGCCTGGACAAGGGGAGGATTCGACTATGGCTACACCTTC.

CDR3 nucleotide sequence: TGCGCCAGCAGCTTGGGGGCAGGCGGCAATCAGCCCCAGCATTTT. Protein product: CASSLGAGGNQPQHF. The J gene is TRBJ1-5, the V gene TRBV5-1; the D is unclear. CDR1 and CDR2 (germline): SGHRS, YFSETQ. Trimming removed 0 bases at V and 2 bases at J, with 9 bases between. The CDR3 has 15 residues.

The rearrangement uses TRBV5-1 and TRBJ2-7, with 7 bases fitting TRBD1. V trimming: 0 bases; J trimming: 5 bases; junction bases outside the gene matches: 8. The germline V gene encodes CDR1 SGHRS and CDR2 YFSETQ. The CDR3 has 15 residues. CDR3 sequence (DNA): TGCGCCAGCAGCTTGGATCAGAGGGGGCTTGACGAGCAGTACTTC. Translating it yields CASSLDQRGLDEQYF.